The 29 T cell receptor beta chains below were found in one sample sequenced in a study of blood T cell repertoires in COVID-19. Data came from immunoSEQ multiplex PCR; TCRdb stores just in-frame clones and leaves some out. The repertoire holds hundreds of thousands of clones, with 82% as singletons. Sample: peripheral blood. Receptors originate from a woman in her 70s with acute or convalescent COVID-19.

Only one count was recorded for this clone. The rearrangement joins TRBV5-5 to TRBJ2-5; TRBD2 matches at 7 bases. CDR3 length: 13 amino acids. Germline assignment: CDR1 SGHKS and CDR2 YYEKEE (reference sequence). V dropped 3 bases and J dropped 5; count of bases not matched to a gene: 4. The CDR3 loop reads CASSWGGRETQYF. The CDR3 DNA reads TGTGCCAGCAGCTGGGGAGGGCGGGAGACCCAGTACTTC.

V usage is TRBV12-3 or TRBV12-4 and J usage is TRBJ1-5; D unresolved. V was cut by 0 bases and J by 5 bases, with 5 bases left in between. This CDR3 region has 13 residues. CDR3 nucleotides: TGTGCCAGCAGTTTAGCGCAGGATCAGCCCCAGCATTTT. The encoded protein is CASSLAQDQPQHF.

This clone appeared once. The chain combines TRBV6-2 or TRBV6-3 with TRBJ2-7; no reliable D call. V was trimmed by 4 bases and J by 7 bases, leaving 11 bases between them. CDR3 size: 12 residues. Germline V gene sequence: CDR1 MNHEY, CDR2 SVGEGT. CDR3 in amino acids: CASSSIPLEQYF. The CDR3, as DNA: TGTGCCAGCAGTTCCATTCCCCTAGAGCAGTACTTC.

This clone appeared once. The gene calls are TRBV5-4 and TRBJ1-6; D unclear. Germline-derived CDR1 and CDR2 are SGHNT and YYREEE (reference sequence). Between the trimmed V and J ends, which lost 0 bases and 8 bases, there was a span of 9 bases. CDR3 length: 14 residues. CDR3 amino acids: CASSLAATYSPLHF. The CDR3 nucleotides are TGTGCCAGCAGCTTGGCTGCCACTTATTCACCCCTCCACTTT.

This clone was seen a few times. CDR3 coding DNA: TGTGCCACCAGCAGGACAGGACGAGAGCAGCCCCAGCATTTT. Its translation is CATSRTGREQPQHF. The chain employs TRBV15 and TRBJ1-5; D is possibly TRBD1 (6 bases). The CDR3 consists of 14 residues. Germline V gene lookup returns CDR1 LNHNV and CDR2 YYDKDF (reference sequence). Trimming removed 3 bases from V and 7 bases from J, with 13 bases in between.

This chain uses TRBV5-1 with TRBJ1-6, with D hard to call. CDR3 length equals 19 residues. Germline CDR1 reads SGHRS; CDR2 reads YFSETQ. V lost 0 bases and J lost 6, with 22 bases in between. In nucleotides, the CDR3 is TGCGCCAGCAGCTTGGCGGTAGACACCGCGACCGATATTAATTCACCCCTCCACTTT. It encodes CASSLAVDTATDINSPLHF. Using reference TRBV5-1 and TRBJ1-6 for the parts outside the CDR3, the full variable domain is KAGVTQTPRYLIKTRGQQVTLSCSPISGHRSVSWYQQTPGQGLQFLFEYFSETQRNKGNFPGRFSGRQFSNSRSEMNVSTLELGDSALYLCASSLAVDTATDINSPLHFGNGTRLTVT.

This sequence joins TRBV19 and TRBJ1-1, with a possible D match to TRBD1 (6 bases). Trimming pared 1 base from V and 2 bases from J, leaving 11 bases between. Per germline, CDR1 LNHDA and CDR2 SQIVND (reference sequence). This CDR3 comprises 15 residues. CDR3 in DNA: TGTGCCAGTAGTATAGTGGGGGCGGGTAACACTGAAGCTTTCTTT. Protein product: CASSIVGAGNTEAFF.

The chain employs TRBV5-1 and TRBJ2-3; 8 positions match TRBD1. CDR1 SGHRS and CDR2 YFSETQ come from the germline V gene. With 4 bases clipped from V and 1 base from J, the junction kept 11 bases outside the gene matches. This CDR3 has 17 residues. In DNA, the CDR3 is TGCGCCAGCAGCCCACGATTGACAGGGGTAGGCACAGATACGCAGTATTTT. Encoded protein: CASSPRLTGVGTDTQYF.

The chain recombines TRBV19 with TRBJ1-5; 8 nucleotides align to TRBD1. CDR1 is LNHDA and CDR2 is SQIVND in the germline V gene (reference sequence). The CDR3 has 15 amino acids. The trim removed 1 base at V and 7 bases at J, leaving 6 bases unmatched. The CDR3 sequence is CASSIVHDRGQPQHF. CDR3 bases: TGTGCCAGTAGTATAGTCCACGACAGGGGACAGCCCCAGCATTTT.

This chain uses TRBV24-1 with TRBJ1-1; TRBD1 agrees at 11 bases. Per the germline V gene, CDR1 is KGHDR and CDR2 is SFDVKD. The length of the CDR3 is 15 residues. V was pared by 3 bases and J by 7 bases, with 6 bases of the junction left unmatched. The CDR3 sequence is CATSDPGQGAGEAFF. DNA of the CDR3: TGTGCCACCAGTGATCCCGGACAGGGGGCGGGTGAAGCTTTCTTT.

This chain connects TRBV7-2 to TRBJ2-7, with unresolved D. The CDR3 totals 13 residues. Germline-derived CDR1 and CDR2 are SGHTA and FQGNSA. Trimming removed 5 bases at V and 6 bases at J, with 14 bases between. CDR3 nucleotide sequence: TGTGCCAGCAGCCAAAATCTAGTGGGCGAGCAGTACTTC. It codes for CASSQNLVGEQYF.

The CDR3 loop is CASSGGRLNPTNEKLFF. The CDR3 nucleotides are TGTGCCAGTAGCGGGGGACGCCTGAACCCAACTAATGAAAAACTGTTTTTT. The rearrangement joins TRBV19 to TRBJ1-4; tentatively, D is TRBD1 (5 bases). Germline V CDR1 and CDR2: LNHDA, SQIVND (reference sequence). V was pared by 6 bases and J by 0 bases, with 17 bases between. The CDR3 runs to 17 residues.

V gene TRBV4-2 combines with J gene TRBJ1-3, with D maybe TRBD1 (5 bases). CDR1 and CDR2 from the germline V gene are LGHNA and YNFKEQ. V lost 0 bases and J 7 bases, leaving 10 bases between the germline ends. The CDR3 has 14 residues. CDR3 in amino acids: CASSQDPQGNTIYF. In nucleotides, the CDR3 is TGTGCCAGCAGCCAAGATCCCCAGGGCAACACCATATATTTT.

This chain uses TRBV4-2 with TRBJ2-1, with 13 bases aligning to TRBD2. Germline lookup yields CDR1 LGHNA and CDR2 YNFKEQ. This CDR3 has 16 residues. V was clipped by 0 bases and J by 6 bases; unmatched bases: 2. CDR3 sequence: CASSQDTSGGANEQFF. Here the CDR3 DNA reads TGTGCCAGCAGCCAAGATACTAGCGGGGGGGCCAATGAGCAGTTCTTC.

This chain joins TRBV5-1 and TRBJ2-5; 8 bases are a match to TRBD1. CDR1 and CDR2 from the germline V gene are SGHRS and YFSETQ. This CDR3 spans 15 amino acids. Trimming removed 3 bases from V and 2 bases from J; junction bases left unmatched: 6. CDR3 bases: TGCGCCAGCAGCTCCGCACAGGGGGAACAAGAGACCCAGTACTTC. It specifies CASSSAQGEQETQYF.

The chain combines TRBV19 with TRBJ1-4; D remains unclear. The V and J ends lost 6 bases and 3 bases respectively, with 11 bases between them. The CDR3 contains 14 residues. Germline V CDR1 and CDR2: LNHDA, SQIVND (reference sequence). The CDR3 spells CASSLRGPNEKLFF. The DNA of the CDR3 is TGTGCCAGTAGCCTCCGCGGGCCTAATGAAAAACTGTTTTTT.

The V gene is TRBV29-1, the J gene TRBJ1-2; possibly TRBD1 for D (5 bases). CDR3 length: 15 amino acids. V was shortened by 0 bases and J by 3 bases, with 14 bases between the two germline ends. Looked up from germline, CDR1 is SQVTM and CDR2 is ANQGSEA. CDR3: CSVEDQFQGYYGYTF. DNA for the CDR3: TGCAGCGTTGAAGATCAGTTCCAGGGATACTATGGCTACACCTTC.

The chain uses TRBV5-1 and TRBJ2-1, with 7 bases matching TRBD1. From germline, CDR1 is SGHRS and CDR2 YFSETQ. The length of the CDR3 is 15 residues. V lost 4 bases, J lost 0 bases, and 4 bases stayed unmatched. Written as DNA, the CDR3 is TGCGCCAGCAGCATACAGGGGAACTCCTACAATGAGCAGTTCTTC. Amino acid sequence: CASSIQGNSYNEQFF.

V is TRBV28 and J is TRBJ2-7; 9 bases map to TRBD1. The CDR3 extends over 15 amino acids. V lost 5 bases and J lost 2; bases outside the gene matches: 7. The germline CDR1 and CDR2 sequences are MDHEN and SYDVKM. DNA of the CDR3: TGTGCCAGCAGTGGAAGACAGGGGGGTGCCTACGAGCAGTACTTC. Amino acids: CASSGRQGGAYEQYF.

The chain employs TRBV19 and TRBJ1-5, with 9 bases identical to TRBD1. This CDR3 is 15 amino acids long. Losses at the gene ends were 8 bases for V and 0 bases for J; bases not matched to a gene: 5. Germline values: CDR1 LNHDA, CDR2 SQIVND (reference sequence). The DNA of the CDR3 is TGTGCCAGTTCCGGGACAGGGACTAGCAATCAGCCCCAGCATTTT. Amino acids: CASSGTGTSNQPQHF.

The chain recombines TRBV30 with TRBJ2-5; D is ambiguous. This CDR3 has 13 residues. Germline assignment: CDR1 GTSNPN and CDR2 SVGIG (reference sequence). With 0 bases removed from V and 3 bases from J, the gap between germline ends came to 8 bases. The CDR3 region is CAWSVLGKETQYF. The DNA for the CDR3 is TGTGCCTGGAGTGTACTTGGTAAAGAGACCCAGTACTTC. Together with reference TRBV30 and TRBJ2-5, the CDR3 gives the full variable domain: SQTIHQWPATLVQPVGSPLSLECTVEGTSNPNLYWYRQAAGRGLQLLFYSVGIGQISSEVPQNLSASRPQDRQFILSSKKLLLSDSGFYLCAWSVLGKETQYFGPGTRLLVL.

The genes are TRBV27 and TRBJ2-5, with 7 nucleotides matching TRBD2. V shed 5 bases, J shed 1 base, and the junction held 10 bases outside the gene matches. CDR1 and CDR2 (germline): MNHEY, SMNVEV (reference sequence). The CDR3 loop spans 16 amino acids. The CDR3 protein is CASSPFGGKPQETQYF. CDR3 DNA sequence: TGTGCCAGCAGTCCCTTCGGGGGGAAACCCCAAGAGACCCAGTACTTC.

V usage is TRBV7-6 and J usage is TRBJ1-1; D gene uncertain. Trimming cost V 2 bases and J 5 bases, with 9 bases left between them. Germline V CDR1 and CDR2: SGHVS, FNYEAQ. The CDR3 runs 13 residues. The CDR3 is CASSLRSRTEAFF. The CDR3 DNA is TGTGCCAGCAGCTTAAGGAGTCGAACTGAAGCTTTCTTT.

The gene calls are TRBV7-2 and TRBJ2-5, with D maybe TRBD2 (7 bases). CDR1 is SGHTA, CDR2 FQGNSA, per germline. Trimming shortened V by 1 base and J by 1 base, and 10 bases separated the two germline ends. The CDR3 extends over 15 amino acids. The CDR3 here is CASSLVGGAQETQYF. CDR3 nucleotides: TGTGCCAGCAGCTTAGTTGGGGGGGCCCAAGAGACCCAGTACTTC.

The V gene is TRBV6-2 or TRBV6-3, the J gene TRBJ1-1, with D maybe TRBD1 (5 bases). The CDR3 is 16 amino acids. V shed 2 bases and J shed 1 base, with 14 bases lying between them. Germline CDR1 reads MNHEY; CDR2 reads SVGEGT. CDR3 in amino acids: CASSYEPGHRNTEAFF. The CDR3 DNA follows: TGTGCCAGCAGTTACGAACCAGGGCATCGGAACACTGAAGCTTTCTTT.

V usage is TRBV5-1 and J usage is TRBJ2-1, with 9 nucleotides matching TRBD1. The CDR3 sequence is 16 residues long. Germline CDR1 is SGHRS and CDR2 is YFSETQ. After removal of 3 bases from V and 4 bases from J, the junction contained 8 bases not matched to a gene. The CDR3 DNA reads as TGCGCCAGCAGCTACCAAACAGGGGGCGCTTACAATGAGCAGTTCTTC. Translation gives CASSYQTGGAYNEQFF.

This clone was counted once. The CDR3 DNA sequence: TGTGCCAGCAGCCTACAACAGTTCTATGGCTACACCTTC. Protein product: CASSLQQFYGYTF. This sequence joins TRBV14 and TRBJ1-2; D is uncertain. Trimming took 4 bases from V and 4 from J, leaving 10 bases between them. The CDR3 is made up of 13 amino acids. The germline CDR1 and CDR2 sequences are SGHDN and FVKESK.

This chain joins TRBV6-5 and TRBJ1-5; TRBD1 aligns across 9 bases. Trimming cost V 5 bases and J 6 bases; bases outside gene matches: 5. The CDR3 runs 14 residues. The germline V gene encodes CDR1 MNHEY and CDR2 SVGAGI. The CDR3 sequence is CASSTGGFGQPQHF. CDR3 DNA: TGTGCCAGCAGTACAGGGGGCTTCGGTCAGCCCCAGCATTTT.

This chain links TRBV7-8 with TRBJ1-2; 8 positions match TRBD1. The V and J ends lost 5 bases and 8 bases, in that order; junction bases with no gene match: 4. CDR1 is SGHVS, CDR2 FQNEAQ, per germline. The CDR3 has 12 residues. CDR3 protein: CASSLDRAGYTF. CDR3 nucleotides: TGTGCCAGCAGCCTGGACAGGGCCGGCTACACCTTC.